The 5 T cell receptor beta chains listed next were all sequenced from one sample in a study of memory CD8 T cells in hepatitis C reinfection. Sequencing was performed with immunoSEQ multiplex PCR; in TCRdb, only in-frame clones are kept and a portion is missing. The sample has about 45,000 clones, roughly 90% seen once. Time point given: peak reinfection, 3 to 8 weeks after reinfection detection. No in vitro expansion preceded TCR sequencing of the sorted cells. The sample was naive CD8+ T cells sorted from blood. The receptor source for this set is a man in his late teens or twenties with hepatitis C virus infection.

This sequence joins TRBV10-3 and TRBJ1-3; D may be TRBD1 (5 bases). The V gene's germline CDR1 is ENHRY and CDR2 SYGVKD. Trimming took off 0 bases at V and 5 bases at J, with 17 bases between the two ends. This CDR3 has 17 residues. The CDR3 bases are TGTGCCATCAGTGAGTCTCGGGACTCGCGTTTTAGAAACACCATATATTTT. Residues: CAISESRDSRFRNTIYF.

This chain joins TRBV4-1 and TRBJ2-7; 10 nucleotides agree with TRBD2. The germline CDR1 and CDR2 sequences are MGHRA and YSYEKL. The CDR3 consists of 16 residues. The ends lost 1 base at V and 3 bases at J; junction bases unmatched: 6. In nucleotides, the CDR3 is TGCGCCAGCAGCCAAGGGACTAGCGGACCCTACTACGAGCAGTACTTC. Protein product: CASSQGTSGPYYEQYF.

The V gene is TRBV4-1, the J gene TRBJ2-7, with 8 nucleotides matching TRBD2. Germline trimming cut 4 bases from V and 2 bases from J; bases unmatched to any gene: 7. CDR3 length: 15 amino acids. Germline CDR1 MGHRA, CDR2 YSYEKL. CDR3 protein: CASSLRQAGAYEQYF. The CDR3 DNA sequence: TGCGCCAGCAGCCTCAGACAAGCGGGGGCCTACGAGCAGTACTTC.

The J gene is TRBJ2-2, the V gene TRBV9, with D uncertain. This CDR3 contains 13 residues. V lost 4 bases to trimming and J lost 7 bases, with 11 bases between them. Germline V lookup: CDR1 SGDLS, CDR2 YYNGEE. The DNA for the CDR3 is TGTGCCAGCAGCCCCATCTTCGGCGGGGAGCTGTTTTTT. Translating it yields CASSPIFGGELFF.

This chain links TRBV4-2 with TRBJ2-1; the D gene is possibly TRBD2 (6 bases). Germline values: CDR1 LGHNA, CDR2 YNFKEQ. The length of the CDR3 is 17 residues. Between the trimmed V and J ends, which lost 0 bases and 5 bases, there was a span of 17 bases. CDR3 nucleotide sequence: TGTGCCAGCAGCCAAGATCGTGGGGGGAGGTCAGACAATGAGCAGTTCTTC. Translation: CASSQDRGGRSDNEQFF.